These T cell receptor beta chains were read from a single sample in a study of regulatory T cells in long-lasting Graves disease. One entry per CDR3 protein, called by TCRdb with MiXCR from the multiplex PCR reads. The repertoire consists of about 460,000 distinct CDR3 sequences, with 11% to 15% occurring once and the leading ten covering roughly 18%. These data also featured in a second study, about T cells in Graves' hyperthyroidism and ophthalmopathy.

The specimen comprised peripheral blood mononuclear cells (PBMCs), sampled at new diagnosis, from a patient treated with antithyroid drugs. The receptors were gathered from a woman aged 45-59 years with Graves disease. Each CDR3 is given with its conserved first and last residue. D genes are given only for firm matches. Clone sizes are given selectively: once, few, many, or a class where the clone is expanded.

CDR3aa: CTSNNRESNQPQHF; CDR3nt: TGTACCAGCAATAACAGGGAGAGCAATCAGCCCCAGCATTTT; d_gene: NA; abundance: many; j_gene: TRBJ1-5; v_gene: TRBV6-4
CDR3aa: CASSPRDRGSYNEQFF; CDR3nt: TGTGCCAGCAGCCCAAGGGACAGGGGGTCCTACAATGAGCAGTTCTTC; d_gene: TRBD1; abundance: few; j_gene: TRBJ2-1; v_gene: TRBV7-6
CDR3aa: CASSETGSSYEQYF; CDR3nt: TGTGCCAGCAGTGAAACGGGGAGCTCCTACGAGCAGTACTTC; d_gene: NA; abundance: many; j_gene: TRBJ2-7; v_gene: TRBV2
CDR3aa: CASSSGTGGYETQYF; CDR3nt: TGTGCCAGCAGCTCCGGGACAGGGGGATATGAGACCCAGTACTTC; d_gene: TRBD1; abundance: many; j_gene: TRBJ2-5; v_gene: TRBV7-9
CDR3aa: CASSQEIDDTQYF; CDR3nt: TGTGCCAGCAGCCAAGAGATAGACGATACGCAGTATTTT; d_gene: NA; abundance: many; j_gene: TRBJ2-3; v_gene: TRBV3-1
CDR3aa: CSVVGLAGGKSTGELFF; CDR3nt: TGCAGCGTTGTGGGACTAGCGGGAGGAAAGAGCACCGGGGAGCTGTTTTTT; d_gene: TRBD2; abundance: many; j_gene: TRBJ2-2; v_gene: TRBV29-1
CDR3aa: CASSWGDREGYGYTF; CDR3nt: TGTGCCAGCAGCTGGGGCGACAGGGAGGGCTATGGCTACACCTTC; d_gene: TRBD1; abundance: few; j_gene: TRBJ1-2; v_gene: TRBV13
CDR3aa: CASRMTDQETQYF; CDR3nt: TGTGCCAGCCGCATGACAGACCAAGAGACCCAGTACTTC; d_gene: NA; abundance: NA; j_gene: TRBJ2-5; v_gene: TRBV7-9
CDR3aa: CAWSPSNEQFF; CDR3nt: TGTGCCTGGAGCCCAAGCAATGAGCAGTTCTTC; d_gene: NA; abundance: many; j_gene: TRBJ2-1; v_gene: TRBV30
CDR3aa: CASSAGTSGGTMRVF; CDR3nt: TGTGCCAGCAGCGCCGGTACTAGCGGCGGGACAATGCGGGTCTTC; d_gene: TRBD2; abundance: few; j_gene: TRBJ2-1; v_gene: TRBV2